This paragraph reports one T cell receptor beta chain. The sample comes from a study of blood T cell repertoires in COVID-19. Background on the study: Sites across the United States, Italy and Spain contributed samples from acute and convalescent COVID-19.

This CDR3 has 17 amino acids. The germline gives CDR1 GTSNPN, CDR2 SVGIG (reference sequence). J was trimmed by 1 base and V by 1 base; bases with no gene match: 8. Measured with immunoSEQ multiplex PCR; TCRdb has only the in-frame clones, and not every one. This table has roughly 120,000 clones, approximately 85% appearing once. The TCR originated in a woman aged 55-75 years with acute or convalescent COVID-19. This rearrangement joins TRBV30 to TRBJ2-5, with 11 bases identical to TRBD2. Material: peripheral blood. The CDR3 spells CAWSGVLAGGLQETQYF. The DNA for the CDR3 is TGTGCCTGGAGTGGTGTTCTAGCGGGGGGCCTCCAAGAGACCCAGTACTTC.